This T cell receptor beta chain was identified in a study of cytomegalovirus exposure and HLA in healthy donors. Turning to the study itself: Prior work identified around 120 million unique TCR beta sequences in 150 million to 200 million T cells. Overall study findings and caveats: Confirmation in vitro established that a few CMV-associated chains were specific for CMV antigens.

The CDR3 totals 14 residues. Germline V gene lookup returns CDR1 MNHEY and CDR2 SVGAGI. Trimming removed 1 base from V and 11 bases from J; junction bases left unmatched: 2. Researchers ran the PCR with 60 Vbeta and 13 Jbeta primers. The repertoire was sequenced with immunoSEQ multiplex PCR; TCRdb's copy has only in-frame clones and lacks some. The sample lists under 200,000 clones, around 83% seen once, with less than 2% in the top ten. These donors counted as nominally healthy when sampled, but unrecorded immune exposures were likely. This clone showed up just a few times. As yet, its antigen is unknown.

The receptor was isolated from a woman younger than 35 in good health and CMV-seronegative. Sequenced sample: PBMCs. The genes are TRBV6-5 and TRBJ2-4, with 13 bases fitting TRBD2. CDR3 loop: CASSYLLAGGVQYF. Here the CDR3 DNA reads TGTGCCAGCAGTTACTTACTAGCGGGAGGGGTTCAGTACTTC.